This T cell receptor beta chain emerged from a study of Graves' ophthalmopathy and Graves' hyperthyroidism. Study-level information: Ahead of any treatment, peripheral blood was obtained at the initial diagnosis.

RNA transcripts yielded amplified TCR beta CDR3 regions. First-round RT-PCR used HTBI primers; second-round multiplex PCR followed. TCRdb fed the multiplex PCR reads into MiXCR, producing one record per CDR3 protein. Here the sample spans 350,000 or so distinct CDR3 sequences, about 17% being singletons. This clonotype was counted at least ten times. Its antigen is not known. This CDR3 is 15 amino acids long. V lost 5 bases, J lost 4 bases, and 17 bases lay in between. No donor had other autoimmune disease, uncontrolled infection, pregnancy or lactation. The PBMC fraction was derived from around 9.5 ml of fresh peripheral blood. Points from the study as a whole: Most clonotypes expanded in thyroid above 0.001 frequency were present in blood too.

The rearrangement links TRBV12-3 or TRBV12-4 to TRBJ1-1; D gene uncertain. The sequence came from an adult man with Graves' ophthalmopathy. Sequenced input: peripheral blood. As DNA, the CDR3 is TGTGCCAGCAGTCCACGACTAATTATTGGCACTGAAGCTTTCTTT. Its protein is CASSPRLIIGTEAFF.